This T cell receptor beta chain came from a study of blood T cells in healthy people across ages. Across the study: Capturing about one barcoded beta molecule per two T cells was achieved by template switching. Overall study results and limits: TCR beta diversity, measured per million T cells, fell in a roughly linear way with age.

With a J-beta primer mix and a sample-barcoded 5' primer, a second PCR ran about 7 to 12 cycles. TCRdb ran MiXCR on the 5' RACE reads and lists one entry per CDR3 protein. Of fewer than 2 million distinct CDR3 sequences in the sample, about 39% were seen once. Details on this clonotype: Its cognate antigen is unknown. One junction end does not reproduce the germline sequence, and a read error may be involved.

Looked up from germline, CDR1 is SGHKS and CDR2 is YYEKEE (reference sequence). CDR3 length: 14 residues. The chain has TRBV5-5 and TRBJ2-1; either TRBD1 or TRBD2 may fit D (5 bases each). The TCR sequence derives from a human donor in good health. The sample taken for sequencing was blood. In nucleotides, the CDR3 is TGTGCCGGCAGCCTAGGGACCATCTACAATGAGCAGTTCTTC. The encoded protein is CAGSLGTIYNEQFF.